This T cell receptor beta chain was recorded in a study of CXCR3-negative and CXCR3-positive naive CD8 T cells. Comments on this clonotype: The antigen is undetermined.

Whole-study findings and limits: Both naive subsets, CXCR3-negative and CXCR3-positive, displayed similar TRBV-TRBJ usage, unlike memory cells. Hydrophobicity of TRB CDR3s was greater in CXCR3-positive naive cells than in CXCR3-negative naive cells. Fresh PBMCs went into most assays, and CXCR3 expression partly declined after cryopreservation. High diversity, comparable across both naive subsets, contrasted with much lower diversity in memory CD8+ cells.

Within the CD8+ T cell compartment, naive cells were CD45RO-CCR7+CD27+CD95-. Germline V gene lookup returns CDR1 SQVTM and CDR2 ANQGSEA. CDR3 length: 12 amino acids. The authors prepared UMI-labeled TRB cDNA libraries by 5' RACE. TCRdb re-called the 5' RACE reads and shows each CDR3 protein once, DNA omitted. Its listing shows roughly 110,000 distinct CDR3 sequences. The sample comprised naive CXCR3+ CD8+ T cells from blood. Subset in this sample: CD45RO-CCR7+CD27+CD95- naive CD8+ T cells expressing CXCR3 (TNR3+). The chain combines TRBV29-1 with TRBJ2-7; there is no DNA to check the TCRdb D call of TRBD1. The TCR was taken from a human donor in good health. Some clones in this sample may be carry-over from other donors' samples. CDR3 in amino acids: CSVGDRAYEQYF.